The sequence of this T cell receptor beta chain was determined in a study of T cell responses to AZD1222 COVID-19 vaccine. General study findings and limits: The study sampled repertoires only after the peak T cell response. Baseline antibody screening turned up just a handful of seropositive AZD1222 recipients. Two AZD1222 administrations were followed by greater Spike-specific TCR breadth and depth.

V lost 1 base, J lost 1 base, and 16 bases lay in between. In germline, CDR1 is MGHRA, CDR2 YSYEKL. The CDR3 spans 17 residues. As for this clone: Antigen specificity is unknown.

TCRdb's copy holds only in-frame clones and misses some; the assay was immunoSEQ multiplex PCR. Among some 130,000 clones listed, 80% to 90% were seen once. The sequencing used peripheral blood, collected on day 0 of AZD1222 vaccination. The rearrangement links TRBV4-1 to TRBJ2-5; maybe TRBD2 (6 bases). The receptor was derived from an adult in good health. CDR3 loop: CASSQVPPLASQETQYF. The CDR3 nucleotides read TGCGCCAGCAGCCAAGTCCCTCCCCTAGCGTCCCAAGAGACCCAGTACTTC.